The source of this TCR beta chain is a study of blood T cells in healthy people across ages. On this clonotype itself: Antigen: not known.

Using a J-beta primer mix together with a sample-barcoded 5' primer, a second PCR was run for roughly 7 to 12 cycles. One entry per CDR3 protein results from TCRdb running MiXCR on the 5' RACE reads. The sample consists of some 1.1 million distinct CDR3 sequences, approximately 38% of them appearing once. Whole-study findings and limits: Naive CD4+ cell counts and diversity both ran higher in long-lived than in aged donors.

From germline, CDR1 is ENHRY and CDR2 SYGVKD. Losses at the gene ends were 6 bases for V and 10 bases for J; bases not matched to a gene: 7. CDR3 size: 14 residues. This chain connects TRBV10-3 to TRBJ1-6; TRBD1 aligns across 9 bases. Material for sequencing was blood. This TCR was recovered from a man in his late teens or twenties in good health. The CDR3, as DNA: TGTGCCATCAGGGGGGACAGGGAAGACTCACCCCTCCACTTT. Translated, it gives CAIRGDREDSPLHF.